This TCR beta chain was captured in a study of cytomegalovirus exposure and HLA in healthy donors. Study-wide results and limits: Exclusion applied to some V segments, including TRBV6-2 and TRBV6-3, as they were indistinguishable. Judged likely to be a sequencing artifact was a cluster of highly shared sequence variants.

Concerning this clone: Its antigen remains unidentified.

PCR employed 60 Vbeta and 13 Jbeta primers. This table comes from immunoSEQ multiplex PCR, and its TCRdb copy is limited to in-frame clones, with some not included. The repertoire has more than 95,000 clones, approximately 84% of them found once; the top ten carry about 5.7%. This CDR3 region has 13 residues. V was cut by 4 bases and J by 6 bases, with 13 bases left in between. Germline values: CDR1 SGHRS, CDR2 YFSETQ. The chain uses TRBV5-1 and TRBJ1-2; possibly TRBD1 for D (5 bases). The sample comprised PBMCs. The TCR sequence derives from a male donor in good health and CMV-seronegative. The CDR3 loop is CASSPSGSDGYTF. In DNA, the CDR3 is TGCGCCAGCAGCCCTTCAGGGTCTGATGGCTACACCTTC.